This T cell receptor beta chain appears in the sequencing data of a study of early T cells in non-severe SARS-CoV-2 infection. Study overall: With bulk RNA from unsorted whole blood as input, sequencing yielded unpaired chains.

Germline V gene lookup returns CDR1 MGHRA and CDR2 YSYEKL. V lost 3 bases and J lost 5; bases outside the gene matches: 5. This CDR3 is 15 amino acids long. Individual cDNA molecules received unique molecular identifiers during library preparation. TCRdb ran MiXCR on the 5' RACE reads and lists one entry per CDR3 protein. The table lists around 27,000 distinct CDR3 sequences, roughly 3.9% of them singletons, with around 8.2% in the top ten. The sample holds many counts of this clonotype. Its antigen remains unknown. Study results and caveats: Comparison of clonotypes with VDJdb favored anti-spike CD8 responses while missing private and CD4 specificities.

The sample taken for sequencing was whole blood. J is TRBJ2-3 and V is TRBV4-1; 10 bases are a match to TRBD2. This receptor was taken from an adult who was a healthcare worker with PCR-confirmed SARS-CoV-2 infection or an uninfected control (not recorded which). In DNA, the CDR3 is TGCGCCAGCAGCCACCTAGCGGGAGTTATAGATACGCAGTATTTT. Translating it yields CASSHLAGVIDTQYF.